What follows is one T cell receptor (beta chain) and its context. What it recognizes is unknown. Trimming removed 1 base from V and 9 bases from J, with 10 bases in between. Germline lookup yields CDR1 SGHVS and CDR2 FNYEAQ. The CDR3 runs to 14 residues. Assay: immunoSEQ multiplex PCR; the TCRdb copy retains only in-frame clones and omits some. In the table there are nearly 95,000 clones, just over 90% of which are singletons. These data are taken from a study of graft-versus-host responses after intestinal transplantation. General study findings and limits: The recipient marrow held GvH clones, and some of them showed up first in ileum or blood.

Here the sequenced sample was unstimulated CD8+ T cells sorted from spleen or lymph node cells, taken before intestinal transplant. The rearrangement links TRBV7-6 to TRBJ1-6; D not certain. The source of this sequence is a human donor who received an intestinal transplant. CDR3: CASSLGETGSPLHF. The CDR3 bases are TGTGCCAGCAGCTTAGGGGAGACCGGTTCACCCCTCCACTTT.